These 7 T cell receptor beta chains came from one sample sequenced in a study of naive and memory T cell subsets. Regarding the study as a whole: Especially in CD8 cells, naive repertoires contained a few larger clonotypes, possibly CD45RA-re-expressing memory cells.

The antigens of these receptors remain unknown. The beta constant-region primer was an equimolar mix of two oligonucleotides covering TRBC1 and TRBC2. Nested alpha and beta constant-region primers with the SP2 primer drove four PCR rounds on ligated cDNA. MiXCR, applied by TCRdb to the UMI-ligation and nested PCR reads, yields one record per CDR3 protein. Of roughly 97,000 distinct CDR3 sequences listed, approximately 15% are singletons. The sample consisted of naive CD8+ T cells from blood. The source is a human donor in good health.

The CDR3 region is CASSLYATGDIQYF. The DNA for the CDR3 is TGTGCCAGCAGCTTATACGCGACTGGGGACATTCAGTACTTC. The rearrangement joins TRBV7-9 to TRBJ2-4; no clear D. This CDR3 is built from 14 residues. Trimming took 2 bases from V and 8 from J, leaving 13 bases between them. The germline gives CDR1 SEHNR, CDR2 FQNEAQ (reference sequence).

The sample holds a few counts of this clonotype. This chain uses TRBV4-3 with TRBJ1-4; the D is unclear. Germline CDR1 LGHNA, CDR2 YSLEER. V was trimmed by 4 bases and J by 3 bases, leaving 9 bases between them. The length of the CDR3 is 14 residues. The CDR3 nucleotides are TGCGCCAGCAGCCCACGCCCACCTAATGAAAAACTGTTTTTT. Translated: CASSPRPPNEKLFF.

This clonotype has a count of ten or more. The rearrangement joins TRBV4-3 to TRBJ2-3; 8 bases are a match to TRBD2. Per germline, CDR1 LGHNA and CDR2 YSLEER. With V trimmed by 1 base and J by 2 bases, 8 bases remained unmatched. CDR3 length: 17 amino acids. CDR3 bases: TGCGCCAGCAGCCAAGGGAGGCCTAGCGGGTTCACAGATACGCAGTATTTT. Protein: CASSQGRPSGFTDTQYF.

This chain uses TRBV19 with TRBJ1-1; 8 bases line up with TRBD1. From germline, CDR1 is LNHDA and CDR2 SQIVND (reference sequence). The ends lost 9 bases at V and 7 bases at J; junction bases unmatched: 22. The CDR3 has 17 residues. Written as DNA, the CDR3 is TGTGCCAGCGCCATCCTCTCGGACAGGGCCCCCAATGGTGAAGCTTTCTTT. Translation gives CASAILSDRAPNGEAFF.

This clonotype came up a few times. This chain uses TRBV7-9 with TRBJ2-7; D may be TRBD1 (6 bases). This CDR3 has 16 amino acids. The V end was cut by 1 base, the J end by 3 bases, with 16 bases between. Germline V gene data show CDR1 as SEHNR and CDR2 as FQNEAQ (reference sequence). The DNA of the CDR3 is TGTGCCAGCAGCTTAGTCCCGGGGCAGGGACACTACGAGCAGTACTTC. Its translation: CASSLVPGQGHYEQYF.

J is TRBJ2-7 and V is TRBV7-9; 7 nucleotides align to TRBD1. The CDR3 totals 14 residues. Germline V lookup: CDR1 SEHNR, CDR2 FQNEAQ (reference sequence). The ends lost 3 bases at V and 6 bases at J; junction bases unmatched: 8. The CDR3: CASSFRGQRGEQYF. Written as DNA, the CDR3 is TGTGCCAGCAGCTTCCGGGGACAGAGGGGCGAGCAGTACTTC.

The DNA of the CDR3 is TGTGCCATCGGGATACCGGAGGCCCCCTACGAGCAGTACTTC. Translated, it gives CAIGIPEAPYEQYF. The rearrangement links TRBV10-3 to TRBJ2-7; D possibly corresponds to TRBD2 (5 bases). V dropped 8 bases and J dropped 2 bases, with 16 bases sitting between them. Germline V lookup: CDR1 ENHRY, CDR2 SYGVKD. The CDR3 is made up of 14 amino acids.